This T cell receptor beta chain was recorded in a study of CD8+CD57+ T cells in acquired aplastic anemia. Study at large: DNA recovered from sorted CD4+ and CD8+ cells had a mean of approximately 3.2 ug.

Notes on the study in general: Almost 30 shared CD8+ CDR3s appeared highly expressed within patients' immunodominant clones.

Notes on this clonotype: As yet, its antigen is unknown.

Using genomic DNA as the template, TCR beta VDJ and CDR3 profiling was carried out. TCRdb recomputed calls from the reads with MiXCR, one row per CDR3 protein. Of approximately 98,000 distinct CDR3 sequences in the sample, 51% were seen once. Input material: sorted CD4+, CD8+, or CD8+CD57+ T cells (not recorded which) from PBMCs. The clonotype was recovered from a human donor in good health, serving as a control.

CDR3 DNA: TGTGCCAGCAGCCCGGGACAGGTCGCGAACACTGAAGCTTTCTTT. Translation gives CASSPGQVANTEAFF. This chain uses TRBV12-3 or TRBV12-4 with TRBJ1-1; 8 bases align to TRBD1. CDR3 length equals 15 residues. With V trimmed by 6 bases and J by 1 base, 7 bases remained unmatched.